This TCR beta chain is from a study of prognosis after radiotherapy for stage I lung cancer. At the level of the study: A biologically effective dose of at least 100 Gy came via 3-5 SBRT fractions. Concurrent therapy with stereotactic body radiotherapy was given to no patient.

As to this clonotype: No antigen is known for it. Germline is not matched at one junction end, which may reflect a read error.

Template was genomic DNA; TCR beta CDR3 amplified in two multiplex PCR rounds. The first round of PCR was done with primers that matched each TRBV and TRBJ gene. MiXCR was run by TCRdb on the multiplex PCR reads, yielding one entry per CDR3 protein. The sample carries fewer than 50,000 distinct CDR3 sequences, roughly a quarter recorded once. The CDR3 contains 15 residues. The germline V gene has CDR1 KGHDR and CDR2 SFDVKD. Study-level findings and limits: Unique TCR clone counts fell after stereotactic body radiation therapy, median around 10,000 versus 6,900. It is unknown whether the expanded TCR clones recognize the tumor.

The sequence came from a donor aged 50 or older with non-small cell lung cancer. The chain couples TRBV24-1 to TRBJ2-1; possibly TRBD1 for D (5 bases). Sequenced material: PBMCs, taken before or after stereotactic body radiation therapy (not recorded which). This CDR3 reads CATSDYDMSRRGFIF. For the CDR3, the DNA is TGTGCCACCAGTGACTACGATATGTCCAGAAGGGGCTTCATCTTC.